Listed below are T cell receptor beta chains from one sample, sequenced in a study of T cell changes during pregnancy in multiple sclerosis. Method: immunoSEQ multiplex PCR; TCRdb's copy keeps in-frame clones and lacks some. The table lists around 19,000 clones, approximately 90% of them singletons, with approximately 6.8% in the top ten. The sample consisted of CD8+ T cells from peripheral blood mononuclear cells, taken in the third trimester of pregnancy. The receptors originated from a female donor in good health, enrolled as a control in a pregnancy study. Both conserved end residues are trimmed from each CDR3. The D gene is left open where the match is weak. Some rows have no size entry. The others give once, few or many, or a class for an expanded clone.

-,TRBD1,TRBV4-3,ASSPGQGKAGNEQF
-,-,TRBV5-6,ASSWGPSYEQF
-,TRBD1,TRBV11-2,ASSYGTGGLKSYEQY
-,-,TRBV15,ATSSRRGGLNEKLF
-,-,TRBV6-5,ASRVPSSYEQY
-,TRBD2,TRBV19,ASSFQAGTYNEQF
-,TRBD2,TRBV9,ASSGVGGSGSPSEQY
-,-,TRBV7-3,ASRKGEGTEAF
-,-,TRBV7-8,ASSLEGGTYEQY
-,-,TRBV7-3,ASSPDSNPHNEQF
-,TRBD2,TRBV7-9,ASRTGLAGSNEQF
-,TRBD2,TRBV5-6,ASSLGLAGAEQY
-,-,TRBV25-1,ASSEGWGGTDTQY
-,TRBD2,TRBV19,ASASWGGETQY
-,-,TRBV28,ASSSNRFSGETQY
-,-,TRBV7-9,ASSFIPYEQY
-,TRBD1,TRBV27,ASSTKQGANTGELF
-,-,TRBV7-9,ASSFPGVDGYT
-,TRBD2,TRBV9,ASSAGGSGVLNEQF
-,-,TRBV7-4,ASSLLVTGKSGFQPQH
-,TRBD1,TRBV7-9,ASSLYQGVRDEQY
-,-,TRBV18,ASSAQGVGNEQF
-,-,TRBV5-4,ASSLGPTTDTEAF
-,-,TRBV9,ASSPRLMGGLWSTDTQY
-,-,TRBV5-5,ASSPDMGGSDTQY
-,-,TRBV6-5,ASSRLGDTQY
-,TRBD2,TRBV29-1,SVQVAGGPNEQF
-,-,TRBV12-2,ASRLGGRRRYRETQY
-,-,TRBV7-9,ASSLVRGAGYGYT
-,-,TRBV11-2,ASSLGRLGTGELF
-,-,TRBV20-1,SASSQGSQY
once,-,TRBV19,ASSTPHPISDEQF
-,-,TRBV6-5,ASSYSGRGGSPLH
-,-,TRBV6-6,ASKDLYGNTIY
few,TRBD1,TRBV7-9,ASSKTTGTAHEQY
-,TRBD2,TRBV19,ASSVTSGETYEQY
-,-,TRBV7-8,ASSWRAQLNTEAF
-,-,TRBV2,ASSGDYNEAF
-,TRBD2,TRBV7-9,ASSPGGGPGYNEQF
-,TRBD2,TRBV29-1,SGGLAGGSQETQY
-,-,TRBV5-1,ASSLAGISYEQY
-,TRBD1,TRBV5-8,ASSSENRGAGELF
-,TRBD2,TRBV2,ASIGLAYEQY
-,TRBD2,TRBV6-1,ASSNSGLAGRKF
-,-,TRBV6-5,ASSPTEFHYGYT
-,-,TRBV5-1,ASGRADVNTEAF
-,TRBD2,TRBV7-6,ASSLAGGYNEQF
-,TRBD2,TRBV18,ASSPLAGAYNEQF
once,-,TRBV25-1,ASSGPGNTGELF